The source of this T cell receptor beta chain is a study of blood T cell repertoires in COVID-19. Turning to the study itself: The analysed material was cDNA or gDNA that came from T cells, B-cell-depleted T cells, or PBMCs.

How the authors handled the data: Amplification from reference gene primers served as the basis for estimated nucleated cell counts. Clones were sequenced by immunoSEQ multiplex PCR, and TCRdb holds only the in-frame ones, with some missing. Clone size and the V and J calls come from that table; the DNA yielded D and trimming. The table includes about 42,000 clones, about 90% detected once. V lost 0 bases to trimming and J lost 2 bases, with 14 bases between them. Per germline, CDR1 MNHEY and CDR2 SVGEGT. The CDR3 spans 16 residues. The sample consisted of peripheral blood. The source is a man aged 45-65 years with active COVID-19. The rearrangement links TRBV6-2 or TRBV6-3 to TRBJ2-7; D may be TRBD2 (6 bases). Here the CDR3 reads CASSYSNWRAAYEQYF. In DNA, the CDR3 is TGTGCCAGCAGTTACTCGAACTGGAGGGCCGCCTACGAGCAGTACTTC.